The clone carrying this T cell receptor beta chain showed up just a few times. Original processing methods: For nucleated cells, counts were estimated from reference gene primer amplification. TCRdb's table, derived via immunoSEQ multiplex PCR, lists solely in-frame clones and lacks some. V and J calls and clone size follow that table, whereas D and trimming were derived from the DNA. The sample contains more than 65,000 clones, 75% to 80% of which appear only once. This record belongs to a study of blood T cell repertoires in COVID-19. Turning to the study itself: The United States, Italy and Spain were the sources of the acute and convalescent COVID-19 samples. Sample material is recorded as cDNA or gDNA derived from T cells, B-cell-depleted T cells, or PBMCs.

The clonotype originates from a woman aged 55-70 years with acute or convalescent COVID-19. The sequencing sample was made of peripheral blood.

The CDR3 is CASSLWQATRGYTF. CDR3 bases: TGTGCCAGCAGCTTGTGGCAGGCCACTAGAGGCTACACCTTC. This sequence joins TRBV5-6 and TRBJ1-2; no definite D call. V was cut by 1 base and J by 8 bases, with 15 bases left in between. The CDR3 is 14 residues long. The germline V gene has CDR1 SGHDT and CDR2 YYEEEE.